The clone carrying this T cell receptor beta chain came up once. Germline CDR1 and CDR2: MNHNY and SVGAGI (reference sequence). CDR3 length: 15 residues. The data belong to a study of immune characterization of retroperitoneal liposarcoma. MiXCR, run by TCRdb on the PCR reads, gives a single entry per CDR3 protein. The sample yields about 5,100 distinct CDR3 sequences, less than 35% seen once. The receptor's source is a female donor with retroperitoneal liposarcoma. V usage is TRBV6-6 and J usage is TRBJ2-1; no reliable D call. Gene TRBJ2-7 matches the end of the DNA better, so the J call may be wrong. The sequenced sample was tumor tissue. In nucleotides, the CDR3 is TGTGCCAGCAGTTACGAGGCAGACCTATCCTACGAGCAGTACTTC. Translating gives CASSYEADLSYEQYF.